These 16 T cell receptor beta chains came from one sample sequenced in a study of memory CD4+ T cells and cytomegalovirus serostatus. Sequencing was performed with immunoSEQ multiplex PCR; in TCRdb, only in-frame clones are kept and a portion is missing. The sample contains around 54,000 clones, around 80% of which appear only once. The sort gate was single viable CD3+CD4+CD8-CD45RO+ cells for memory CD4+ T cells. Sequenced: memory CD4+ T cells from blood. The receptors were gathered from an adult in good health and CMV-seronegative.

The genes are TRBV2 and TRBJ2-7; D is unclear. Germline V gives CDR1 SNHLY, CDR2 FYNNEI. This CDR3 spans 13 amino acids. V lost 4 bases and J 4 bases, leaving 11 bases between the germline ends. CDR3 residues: CASSVSLLYEQYF. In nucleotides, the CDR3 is TGTGCCAGCAGTGTTTCTCTCCTGTACGAGCAGTACTTC.

The CDR3 DNA follows: TGTGCCAGCAGCGTGCTCGCGGGAACAAACTACGAGCAGTACTTC. Protein: CASSVLAGTNYEQYF. The chain is built from TRBV9 and TRBJ2-7, with D perhaps TRBD2 (6 bases). Per germline, CDR1 SGDLS and CDR2 YYNGEE. The V and J ends lost 2 bases and 3 bases respectively, with 15 bases between them. The CDR3 has 15 amino acids.

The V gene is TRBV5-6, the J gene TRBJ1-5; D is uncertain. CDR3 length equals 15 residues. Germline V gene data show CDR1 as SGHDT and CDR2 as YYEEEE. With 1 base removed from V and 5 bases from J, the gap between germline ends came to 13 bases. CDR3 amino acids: CASSLYGRTHQPQHF. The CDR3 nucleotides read TGTGCCAGCAGCTTGTACGGCAGAACCCATCAGCCCCAGCATTTT.

CDR3 sequence: CASRPNPPAESTDTQYF. CDR3 nucleotides: TGTGCCAGCAGGCCAAATCCCCCAGCGGAGAGCACAGATACGCAGTATTTT. The chain has TRBV7-9 and TRBJ2-3; D perhaps matches TRBD2 (5 bases). The CDR3 is 17 amino acids. Germline lookup yields CDR1 SEHNR and CDR2 FQNEAQ (reference sequence). V shed 6 bases and J shed 0 bases, with 19 bases lying between them.

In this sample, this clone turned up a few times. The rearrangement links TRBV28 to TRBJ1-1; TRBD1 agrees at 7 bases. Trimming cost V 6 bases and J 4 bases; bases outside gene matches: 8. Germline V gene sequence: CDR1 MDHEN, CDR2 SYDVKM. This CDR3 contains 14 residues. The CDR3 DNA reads TGTGCCAGCAGCCTAGACAGGGTTCGCACTGAAGCTTTCTTT. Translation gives CASSLDRVRTEAFF.

In DNA form, the CDR3 reads TGTGCCAGCAGTCGGGCGGCTAGCTCCTACGAGCAGTACTTC. As protein: CASSRAASSYEQYF. The chain links TRBV2 to TRBJ2-7; D gene ambiguous. Trimming pared 5 bases from V and 0 bases from J, leaving 11 bases between. Germline V gene lookup returns CDR1 SNHLY and CDR2 FYNNEI. CDR3 length equals 14 residues.

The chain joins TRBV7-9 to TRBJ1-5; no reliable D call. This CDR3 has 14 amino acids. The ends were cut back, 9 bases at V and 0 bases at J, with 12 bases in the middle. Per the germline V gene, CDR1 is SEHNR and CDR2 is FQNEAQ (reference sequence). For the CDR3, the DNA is TGTGCCAGTGCAGGATCTTATAGCAATCAGCCCCAGCATTTT. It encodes CASAGSYSNQPQHF.

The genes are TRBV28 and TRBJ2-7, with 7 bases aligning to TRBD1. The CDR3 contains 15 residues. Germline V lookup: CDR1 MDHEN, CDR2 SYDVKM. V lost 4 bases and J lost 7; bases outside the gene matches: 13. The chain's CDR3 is CASSSRGTENLEQYF. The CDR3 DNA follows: TGTGCCAGCAGTTCCCGAGGGACAGAGAATTTGGAGCAGTACTTC.

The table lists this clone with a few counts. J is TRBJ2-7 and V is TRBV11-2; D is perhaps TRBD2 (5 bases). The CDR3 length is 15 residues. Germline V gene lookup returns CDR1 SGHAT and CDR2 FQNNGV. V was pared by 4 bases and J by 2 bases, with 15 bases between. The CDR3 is CASSYSEVPTYEQYF. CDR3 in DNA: TGTGCCAGCAGCTACTCGGAGGTTCCTACCTACGAGCAGTACTTC.

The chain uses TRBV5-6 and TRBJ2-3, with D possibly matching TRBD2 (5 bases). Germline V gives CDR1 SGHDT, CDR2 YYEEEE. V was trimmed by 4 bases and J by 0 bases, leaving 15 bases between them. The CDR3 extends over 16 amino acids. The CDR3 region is CASSPLMGGSTDTQYF. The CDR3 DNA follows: TGTGCCAGCAGCCCCCTGATGGGCGGGAGCACAGATACGCAGTATTTT. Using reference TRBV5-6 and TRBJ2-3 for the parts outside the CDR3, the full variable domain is DAGVTQSPTHLIKTRGQQVTLRCSPKSGHDTVSWYQQALGQGPQFIFQYYEEEERQRGNFPDRFSGHQFPNYSSELNVNALLLGDSALYLCASSPLMGGSTDTQYFGPGTRLTVL.

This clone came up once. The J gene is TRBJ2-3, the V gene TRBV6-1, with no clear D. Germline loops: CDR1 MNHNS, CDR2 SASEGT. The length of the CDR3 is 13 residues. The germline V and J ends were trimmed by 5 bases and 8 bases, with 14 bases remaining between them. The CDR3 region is CASSTSWDGTQYF. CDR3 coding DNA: TGTGCCAGCAGTACCTCGTGGGATGGTACGCAGTATTTT.

Here the CDR3 reads CARSCGPSGMIGYNEQFF. The CDR3 DNA is TGTGCCAGAAGCTGCGGTCCGAGCGGGATGATCGGCTACAATGAGCAGTTCTTC. The J gene is TRBJ2-1, the V gene TRBV5-3; 7 positions agree with TRBD2. TRBV5-3 is an open reading frame, and its role is uncertain. V gave up 3 bases and J gave up 3 bases; unmatched junction bases: 15. The CDR3 sequence is 18 residues long.

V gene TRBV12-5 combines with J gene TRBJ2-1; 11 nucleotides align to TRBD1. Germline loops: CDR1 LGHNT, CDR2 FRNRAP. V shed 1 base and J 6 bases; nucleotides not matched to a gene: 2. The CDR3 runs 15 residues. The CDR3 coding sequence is TGTGCTAGTGGTTTGGGGACAGGGGGCCTCAATGAGCAGTTCTTC. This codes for CASGLGTGGLNEQFF.

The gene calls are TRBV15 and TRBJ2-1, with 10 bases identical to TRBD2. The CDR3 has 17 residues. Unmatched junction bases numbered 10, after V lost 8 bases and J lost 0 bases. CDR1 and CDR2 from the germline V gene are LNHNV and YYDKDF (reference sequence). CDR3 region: CATLSSSGRGSYNEQFF. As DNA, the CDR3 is TGTGCCACCCTTAGCTCTAGCGGGAGAGGCTCCTACAATGAGCAGTTCTTC.

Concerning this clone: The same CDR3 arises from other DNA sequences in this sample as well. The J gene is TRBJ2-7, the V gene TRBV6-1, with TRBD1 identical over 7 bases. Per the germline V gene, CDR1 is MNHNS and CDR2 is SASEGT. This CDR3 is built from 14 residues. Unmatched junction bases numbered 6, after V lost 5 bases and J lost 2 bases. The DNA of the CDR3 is TGTGCCAGCAGTACCCGGGACAGAGCCTACGAGCAGTACTTC. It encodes CASSTRDRAYEQYF.

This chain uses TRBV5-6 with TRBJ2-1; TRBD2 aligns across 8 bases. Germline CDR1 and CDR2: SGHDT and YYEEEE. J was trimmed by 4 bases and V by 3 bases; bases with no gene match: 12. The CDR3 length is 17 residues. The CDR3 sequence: CASSWRTSRSTYNEQFF. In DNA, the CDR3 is TGTGCCAGCAGCTGGAGGACTAGCAGGTCAACATACAATGAGCAGTTCTTC. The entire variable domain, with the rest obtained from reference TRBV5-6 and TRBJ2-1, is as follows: DAGVTQSPTHLIKTRGQQVTLRCSPKSGHDTVSWYQQALGQGPQFIFQYYEEEERQRGNFPDRFSGHQFPNYSSELNVNALLLGDSALYLCASSWRTSRSTYNEQFFGPGTRLTVL.